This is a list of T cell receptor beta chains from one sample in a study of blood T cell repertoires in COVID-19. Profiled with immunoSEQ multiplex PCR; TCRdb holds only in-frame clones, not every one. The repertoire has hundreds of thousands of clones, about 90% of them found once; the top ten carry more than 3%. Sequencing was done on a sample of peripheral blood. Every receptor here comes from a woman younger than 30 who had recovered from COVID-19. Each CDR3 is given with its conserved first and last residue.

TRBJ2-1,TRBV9,CASSGLAGGFEQFF
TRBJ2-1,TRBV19,CASSIVASANEQFF
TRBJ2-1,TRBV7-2,CASSLESRGEQFF
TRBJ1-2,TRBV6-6,CASSPGTGSILIYGYTF
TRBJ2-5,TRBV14,CASSQGGTVQETQYF
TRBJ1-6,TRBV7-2,CASSFARGHGNSPLHF
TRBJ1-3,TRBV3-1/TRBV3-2,CASSQGDFSGNTIYF
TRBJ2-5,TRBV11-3,CASSPVRVETQYF
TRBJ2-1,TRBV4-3,CASSQDQTSGFYNEQFF
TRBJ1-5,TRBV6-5,CASSGRGSNQPQHF
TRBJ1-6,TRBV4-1,CASSQDQAQVMNSPLHF
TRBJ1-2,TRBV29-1,CSVDLRVYGYTF
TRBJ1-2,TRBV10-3,CAITEALRDNYGYTF
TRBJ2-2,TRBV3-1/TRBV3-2,CASSQRPWLGGRGTGELFF